Each of the 29 T cell receptor beta chains below was sequenced from the same sample in a study of shared clonotypes between healthy human individuals. Using immunoSEQ multiplex PCR, the repertoire was profiled, and TCRdb retains in-frame clones only, with some absent. The sample yields 2 million to 2.5 million clones, 85% to 95% seen once. Selected positively for CCR7 and CD45RO-negative, naive CD8 cells excluded terminally differentiated effector memory CD45RA+ cells. What was sequenced was naive CD8+ T cells sorted from blood. These receptors were taken from a man between 18 and 35 years old in good health.

V is TRBV30 and J is TRBJ2-5, with D perhaps TRBD2 (5 bases). The germline V gene has CDR1 GTSNPN and CDR2 SVGIG (reference sequence). Trimming stripped 5 bases from V and 3 bases from J, with 19 bases between. The length of the CDR3 is 15 residues. The DNA of the CDR3 is TGTGCCTGGCCCCCTAGGGCGGAACTAGAAGAGACCCAGTACTTC. Protein: CAWPPRAELEETQYF. The complete variable domain, with remaining parts taken from reference TRBV30 and TRBJ2-5, reads SQTIHQWPATLVQPVGSPLSLECTVEGTSNPNLYWYRQAAGRGLQLLFYSVGIGQISSEVPQNLSASRPQDRQFILSSKKLLLSDSGFYLCAWPPRAELEETQYFGPGTRLLVL.

The chain links TRBV9 to TRBJ1-2; possibly TRBD1 for D (6 bases). CDR3 length: 14 amino acids. Trimming pared 5 bases from V and 1 base from J, leaving 12 bases between. Germline V gene lookup returns CDR1 SGDLS and CDR2 YYNGEE. The CDR3 reads CASSDRNHNYGYTF. The CDR3 nucleotides are TGTGCCAGCAGTGACAGGAACCATAACTATGGCTACACCTTC.

The chain is built from TRBV4-3 and TRBJ2-1, with D possibly TRBD1 on 5 matching bases. Trimming removed 4 bases at V and 2 bases at J, with 15 bases between. The CDR3 loop spans 16 amino acids. CDR1 and CDR2 (germline): LGHNA, YSLEER. Here the CDR3 DNA reads TGCGCCAGCAGCCTTCTTAGGGGCGCCACCTACAATGAGCAGTTCTTC. Protein sequence: CASSLLRGATYNEQFF.

The V call is TRBV10-2, the J call TRBJ2-1; no firm D call. The CDR3 totals 13 residues. Trimming took 3 bases from V and 7 from J, leaving 10 bases between them. CDR1 is WSHSY and CDR2 is SAAADI in the germline V gene. DNA of the CDR3: TGCGCCAGCAGTGAATTAGTCCTGAATGAGCAGTTCTTC. Translation: CASSELVLNEQFF.

Of note for this clone: This sample also contains other DNA sequences that code for the same CDR3. This rearrangement joins TRBV5-6 to TRBJ2-7, with D perhaps TRBD2 (5 bases). Trimming removed 4 bases at V and 3 bases at J, with 11 bases between. The length of the CDR3 is 13 residues. Germline CDR1 is SGHDT and CDR2 is YYEEEE. The CDR3 DNA is TGTGCCAGCAGCCGGGAAAGCGGCTACGAGCAGTACTTC. Protein product: CASSRESGYEQYF.

The CDR3 protein is CASSLEVPGLAGEVGGQETQYF. CDR3 DNA sequence: TGTGCCAGCAGCTTAGAAGTCCCGGGACTAGCGGGAGAGGTGGGAGGCCAAGAGACCCAGTACTTC. The chain recombines TRBV7-6 with TRBJ2-5; TRBD2 matches 14 bases. The V gene's germline CDR1 is SGHVS and CDR2 FNYEAQ. The length of the CDR3 is 22 residues. With 1 base clipped from V and 1 base from J, the junction kept 17 bases outside the gene matches.

The V and J genes are TRBV6-5 and TRBJ2-7, with 9 bases aligning to TRBD1. In germline, CDR1 is MNHEY, CDR2 SVGAGI. This CDR3 region has 14 residues. J was trimmed by 5 bases and V by 4 bases; bases with no gene match: 6. The CDR3 coding sequence is TGTGCCAGCAGTTTAACAGGGGGCGGCGACGAGCAGTACTTC. Its translation is CASSLTGGGDEQYF.

The chain couples TRBV7-2 to TRBJ2-5, with no clear D. Germline-derived CDR1 and CDR2 are SGHTA and FQGNSA. Trimming took off 4 bases at V and 5 bases at J, with 14 bases between the two ends. There are 14 residues in the CDR3. The CDR3 DNA reads as TGTGCCAGCAGCTCCTTGGCGACAATGGAGACCCAGTACTTC. This codes for CASSSLATMETQYF.

This clone was seen once. This chain uses TRBV9 with TRBJ2-3, with 10 bases lining up with TRBD1. Germline V gives CDR1 SGDLS, CDR2 YYNGEE. V was clipped by 9 bases and J by 2 bases; unmatched bases: 9. The CDR3 is 15 amino acids. CDR3 protein: CATAGTGDFTDTQYF. CDR3 nucleotide sequence: TGTGCCACGGCCGGGACAGGGGACTTCACAGATACGCAGTATTTT.

The gene calls are TRBV4-1 and TRBJ2-7; TRBD2 matches 7 bases. CDR3 size: 16 residues. Germline V gene lookup returns CDR1 MGHRA and CDR2 YSYEKL. V lost 0 bases and J lost 2; bases outside the gene matches: 7. CDR3 residues: CASSQDWEGFAYEQYF. CDR3 bases: TGCGCCAGCAGCCAAGATTGGGAGGGGTTTGCCTACGAGCAGTACTTC.

V is TRBV4-2 and J is TRBJ2-7; D perhaps matches TRBD1 (5 bases). The CDR3 has 16 amino acids. Germline V gene lookup returns CDR1 LGHNA and CDR2 YNFKEQ. V was clipped by 0 bases and J by 3 bases, with 15 bases between them. The CDR3 loop reads CASSQEKGRVDYEQYF. In DNA form, the CDR3 reads TGTGCCAGCAGCCAAGAGAAAGGCAGGGTCGACTACGAGCAGTACTTC.

Of note for this clone: This same CDR3 is encoded by further DNA sequences in the sample. The rearrangement uses TRBV29-1 and TRBJ1-1; D not resolved. In germline, CDR1 is SQVTM, CDR2 ANQGSEA. This CDR3 contains 11 residues. V lost 2 bases and J lost 4, with 5 bases in between. This chain's CDR3 is CSVESLTEAFF. CDR3 DNA sequence: TGCAGCGTTGAAAGTCTCACTGAAGCTTTCTTT.

The chain links TRBV2 to TRBJ2-5; D uncertain. The CDR3 consists of 13 residues. V was pared by 0 bases and J by 5 bases, with 7 bases between. Germline V gives CDR1 SNHLY, CDR2 FYNNEI. The CDR3, as DNA: TGTGCCAGCAGTGAAGCGGTATCCGAGACCCAGTACTTC. This encodes CASSEAVSETQYF.

The rearrangement uses TRBV13 and TRBJ1-1; 9 positions match TRBD1. The CDR3 loop spans 13 amino acids. With 2 bases clipped from V and 7 bases from J, the junction kept 2 bases outside the gene matches. Germline V CDR1 and CDR2: PRHDT, FYEKMQ (reference sequence). CDR3 DNA sequence: TGTGCCAGCAGCTTATTGACAGGGGGTGAAGCTTTCTTT. This sequence encodes CASSLLTGGEAFF.

The genes are TRBV6-5 and TRBJ2-1, with unresolved D. V lost 5 bases and J lost 8, with 19 bases in between. Per germline, CDR1 MNHEY and CDR2 SVGAGI. There are 15 residues in the CDR3. CDR3 amino acids: CASSLRSGRLDEQFF. The CDR3 DNA sequence: TGTGCCAGCAGTCTCCGCTCTGGAAGATTGGATGAGCAGTTCTTC.

Comment on this clone: The same CDR3 can be traced to other DNA sequences in this sample. CDR3 DNA: TGTGCCAGCAGCTCCGGGACGGGGAATTCACCCCTCCACTTT. This sequence encodes CASSSGTGNSPLHF. The rearrangement joins TRBV13 to TRBJ1-6, with D possibly matching TRBD1 (5 bases). Germline values: CDR1 PRHDT, CDR2 FYEKMQ (reference sequence). The CDR3 consists of 14 residues. Trimming took 4 bases from V and 7 from J, leaving 11 bases between them.

CDR3: CASSSGPFTDTQYF. The CDR3 nucleotides read TGTGCCAGCAGTTCTGGACCGTTCACAGATACGCAGTATTTT. The chain carries TRBV27 and TRBJ2-3; D unresolved. In germline, CDR1 is MNHEY, CDR2 SMNVEV (reference sequence). Trimming left V 4 bases short and J 2 bases short, with 10 bases between. The CDR3 contains 14 residues.

The chain joins TRBV6-1 to TRBJ1-5; the D gene is possibly TRBD1 (5 bases). The V and J ends lost 2 bases and 5 bases respectively, with 10 bases between them. The CDR3 contains 14 residues. Germline V lookup: CDR1 MNHNS, CDR2 SASEGT. The CDR3 DNA reads TGTGCCAGCAGTGAAACTGACAGTTATCAGCCCCAGCATTTT. Encoded protein: CASSETDSYQPQHF.

This clone was counted a few times. The V gene is TRBV6-5, the J gene TRBJ2-1; TRBD2 aligns across 7 bases. Trimming took 4 bases from V and 1 from J; bases not matched to a gene: 1. The germline CDR1 and CDR2 sequences are MNHEY and SVGAGI. The CDR3 is made up of 14 amino acids. The CDR3 is CASSSSGSYNEQFF. The CDR3 nucleotides read TGTGCCAGCAGTTCTAGCGGATCCTACAATGAGCAGTTCTTC.

The rearrangement joins TRBV27 to TRBJ2-1; the match to TRBD2 covers 14 bases. The CDR3 loop spans 14 amino acids. Germline lookup yields CDR1 MNHEY and CDR2 SMNVEV (reference sequence). With 7 bases clipped from V and 8 bases from J, the junction kept 4 bases outside the gene matches. CDR3 sequence: CASIGTSGGHEQFF. The CDR3 DNA sequence: TGTGCCAGCATAGGGACTAGCGGGGGCCATGAGCAGTTCTTC.

This clone has a handful of counts. Other DNA sequences of this sample code for an identical CDR3. The chain carries TRBV28 and TRBJ2-7; 8 nucleotides agree with TRBD1. The CDR3 has 13 residues. The germline V gene encodes CDR1 MDHEN and CDR2 SYDVKM. J gave up 2 bases and V 5 bases, and 2 bases lay outside the gene matches. The DNA of the CDR3 is TGTGCCAGCAGTCCGACAGGGGCCTACGAGCAGTACTTC. Translation: CASSPTGAYEQYF.

As concerns this clone: This same CDR3 is encoded by further DNA sequences in the sample. The rearrangement links TRBV6-5 to TRBJ1-6; D uncertain. The CDR3 has 14 amino acids. Germline-derived CDR1 and CDR2 are MNHEY and SVGAGI. V lost 0 bases, J lost 6 bases, and 6 bases lay in between. The CDR3 reads CASSYSLSNSPLHF. Written as DNA, the CDR3 is TGTGCCAGCAGTTACTCCTTAAGTAATTCACCCCTCCACTTT.

The chain employs TRBV6-5 and TRBJ1-2, with no clear D. Germline CDR1 and CDR2: MNHEY and SVGAGI. CDR3 size: 15 residues. Deletions cut 3 bases from V and 1 base from J, with 12 bases between. The CDR3 spells CASSYNHNFNYGYTF. CDR3 coding DNA: TGTGCCAGCAGTTATAACCACAATTTTAACTATGGCTACACCTTC.

This sequence joins TRBV7-9 and TRBJ1-2, with 8 bases lining up with TRBD1. Germline-derived CDR1 and CDR2 are SEHNR and FQNEAQ (reference sequence). The CDR3 loop spans 17 amino acids. Germline trimming cut 7 bases from V and 2 bases from J; bases unmatched to any gene: 15. The CDR3 nucleotides read TGTGCCAGCAACGACCTCGGGGCAGGGGGCTTAAACTATGGCTACACCTTC. Translating it yields CASNDLGAGGLNYGYTF.

The V and J genes are TRBV6-5 and TRBJ2-7, with TRBD1 matching 8 bases. The junction had 12 bases not matched to a gene; V was cut back by 3 bases and J by 5 bases. Germline V gives CDR1 MNHEY, CDR2 SVGAGI. This CDR3 is 16 amino acids long. The CDR3 here is CASSYDQGAMGDEQYF. The CDR3 DNA sequence: TGTGCCAGCAGTTATGACCAGGGGGCAATGGGGGACGAGCAGTACTTC.

This sequence joins TRBV30 and TRBJ2-5; D could derive from TRBD1 or TRBD2 (6 bases each). The CDR3 covers 14 residues. Germline assignment: CDR1 GTSNPN and CDR2 SVGIG (reference sequence). V was pared by 7 bases and J by 2 bases, with 17 bases between. CDR3 bases: TGTGCCTTCGACAGGACCGGAGGGCAAGAGACCCAGTACTTC. Translation gives CAFDRTGGQETQYF.

The V call is TRBV30, the J call TRBJ1-2; D is perhaps TRBD1 (6 bases). Germline V gene sequence: CDR1 GTSNPN, CDR2 SVGIG (reference sequence). The CDR3 has 13 residues. Trimming stripped 3 bases from V and 5 bases from J, with 13 bases between. The CDR3 sequence is CAWRGVGGYGYTF. The CDR3 nucleotides are TGTGCCTGGAGGGGGGTAGGGGGATATGGCTACACCTTC.

V and J are TRBV28 and TRBJ2-7; D not certain. V shed 6 bases and J shed 7 bases, with 10 bases lying between them. This CDR3 is built from 11 residues. Germline assignment: CDR1 MDHEN and CDR2 SYDVKM. CDR3 coding DNA: TGTGCCAGCAGCTCCCCAAGGGAGCAGTACTTC. It yields the protein CASSSPREQYF.

With regard to this clone: Other DNA sequences in the same sample also yield this CDR3. The V gene is TRBV6-5, the J gene TRBJ2-7; TRBD1 is a possible D gene (7 bases). The CDR3 extends over 15 amino acids. CDR1 and CDR2 (germline): MNHEY, SVGAGI. Trimming cost V 0 bases and J 4 bases, with 13 bases left between them. DNA of the CDR3: TGTGCCAGCAGTTACTCTGGCCAGGGGGGTTACGAGCAGTACTTC. It codes for CASSYSGQGGYEQYF.